The clone carrying this T cell receptor beta chain was detected ten times or more. The record originates from a study of molecular identifiers for immune sequencing clone quantification. TCRdb used MiXCR to reprocess the PCR reads, holding one entry per CDR3 protein. The sample includes some 320,000 distinct CDR3 sequences, roughly a fifth of them seen just once. Investigators produced naive CD8 libraries from 20,000 to 1,000,000 sorted cells, drawing on 10%, 30% or 50% RNA. Naive CD8 T cells were picked out by sorting for CD8+CD4-CCR7+CD45RA+. CDR1 is SQVTM, CDR2 ANQGSEA, per germline. Losses at the gene ends were 3 bases for V and 8 bases for J; bases not matched to a gene: 3. This CDR3 region has 12 residues.

Sequences were obtained from naive CD8+ T cells from blood, with Jurkat cell RNA spiked in. Documented subset: FACS-sorted CD8+CD4-CCR7+CD45RA+ naive T cells. The gene calls are TRBV29-1 and TRBJ1-4; TRBD1 aligns across 7 bases. The receptor was derived from a human donor in good health. Some libraries in this study had Jurkat cell RNA spiked in. The CDR3 DNA reads as TGCAGCGTTGAGGAAGGGGGCGAAAAACTGTTTTTT. This gives the protein CSVEEGGEKLFF.